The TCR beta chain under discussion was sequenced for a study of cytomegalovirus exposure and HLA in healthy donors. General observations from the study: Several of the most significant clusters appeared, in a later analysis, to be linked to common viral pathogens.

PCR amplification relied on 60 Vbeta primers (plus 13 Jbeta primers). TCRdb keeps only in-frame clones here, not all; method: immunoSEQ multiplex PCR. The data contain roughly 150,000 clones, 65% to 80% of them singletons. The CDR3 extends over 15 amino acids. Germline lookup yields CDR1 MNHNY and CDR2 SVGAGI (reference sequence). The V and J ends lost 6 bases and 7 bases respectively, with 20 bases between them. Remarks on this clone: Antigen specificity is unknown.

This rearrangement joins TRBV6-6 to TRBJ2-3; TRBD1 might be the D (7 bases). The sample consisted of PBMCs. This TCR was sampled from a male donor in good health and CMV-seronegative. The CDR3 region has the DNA TGTGCCAGCAGCTCCGCCAGGGGGGAAGGTAATACGCAGTATTTT. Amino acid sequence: CASSSARGEGNTQYF.